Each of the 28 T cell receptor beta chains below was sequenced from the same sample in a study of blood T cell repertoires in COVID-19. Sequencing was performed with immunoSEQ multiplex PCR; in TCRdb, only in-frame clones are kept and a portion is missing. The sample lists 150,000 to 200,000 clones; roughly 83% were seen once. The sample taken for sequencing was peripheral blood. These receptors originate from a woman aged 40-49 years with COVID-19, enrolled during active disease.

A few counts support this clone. In DNA, the CDR3 is TGTGCCAGCAGCTTAGCTGGGCCAGGCTCTGGAAACACCATATATTTT. This translates into CASSLAGPGSGNTIYF. J is TRBJ1-3 and V is TRBV7-9; D unresolved. Germline CDR1 SEHNR, CDR2 FQNEAQ (reference sequence). With 0 bases removed from V and 0 bases from J, the gap between germline ends came to 9 bases. The CDR3 runs 16 residues.

The CDR3 spells CAWRPRELTGELFF. DNA for the CDR3: TGTGCCTGGAGGCCCAGGGAATTGACCGGGGAGCTGTTTTTT. The chain uses TRBV30 and TRBJ2-2, with D possibly matching TRBD1 (5 bases). The CDR3 extends over 14 amino acids. V lost 3 bases to trimming and J lost 5 bases, with 13 bases between them. Germline V gene lookup returns CDR1 GTSNPN and CDR2 SVGIG (reference sequence).

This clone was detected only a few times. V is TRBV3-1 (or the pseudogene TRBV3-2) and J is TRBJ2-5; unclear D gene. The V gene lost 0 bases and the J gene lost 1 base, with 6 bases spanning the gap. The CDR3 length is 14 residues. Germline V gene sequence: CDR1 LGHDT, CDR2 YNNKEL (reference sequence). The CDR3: CASSQDLAQETQYF. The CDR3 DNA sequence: TGTGCCAGCAGCCAAGATTTAGCCCAAGAGACCCAGTACTTC.

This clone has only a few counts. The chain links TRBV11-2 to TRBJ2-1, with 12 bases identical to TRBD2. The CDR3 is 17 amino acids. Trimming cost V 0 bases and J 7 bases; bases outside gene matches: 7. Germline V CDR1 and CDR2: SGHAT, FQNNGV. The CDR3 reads CASSLDPASGRGNEQFF. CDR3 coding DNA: TGTGCCAGCAGCTTAGATCCAGCTAGCGGGAGGGGGAATGAGCAGTTCTTC.

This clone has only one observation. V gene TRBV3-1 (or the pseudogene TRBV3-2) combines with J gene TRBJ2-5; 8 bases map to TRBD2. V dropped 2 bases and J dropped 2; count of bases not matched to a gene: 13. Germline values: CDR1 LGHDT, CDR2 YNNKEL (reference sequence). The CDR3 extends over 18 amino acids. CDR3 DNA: TGTGCCAGCAGCCAAACACGGAGAGCGGGGGATTCTCAAGAGACCCAGTACTTC. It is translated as CASSQTRRAGDSQETQYF.

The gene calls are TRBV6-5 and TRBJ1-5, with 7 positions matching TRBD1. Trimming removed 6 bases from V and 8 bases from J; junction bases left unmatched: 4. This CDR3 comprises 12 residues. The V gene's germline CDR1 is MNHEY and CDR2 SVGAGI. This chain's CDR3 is CASSSTGKPQHF. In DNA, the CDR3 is TGTGCCAGCAGCTCGACAGGGAAGCCCCAGCATTTT.

DNA for the CDR3: TGTGCCAGCAGCGACAGGATCGACGAGCAGTACTTC. Encoded protein: CASSDRIDEQYF. The rearrangement uses TRBV3-1 (or the pseudogene TRBV3-2) and TRBJ2-7, with D possibly being TRBD1 (6 bases). V gave up 5 bases and J gave up 5 bases, with 10 bases separating them. Looked up from germline, CDR1 is LGHDT and CDR2 is YNNKEL (reference sequence). The CDR3 totals 12 residues.

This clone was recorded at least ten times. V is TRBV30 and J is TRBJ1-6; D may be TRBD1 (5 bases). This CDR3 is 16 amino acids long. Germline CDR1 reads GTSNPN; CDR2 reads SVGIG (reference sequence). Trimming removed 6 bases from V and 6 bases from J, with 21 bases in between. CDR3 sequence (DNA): TGTGCCTGTTCGGGGGGGAAGACCGGACGTAATTCACCCCTCCACTTT. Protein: CACSGGKTGRNSPLHF.

The CDR3 loop reads CASRLLWGADEQFF. The CDR3 nucleotides are TGTGCCAGCAGACTGCTCTGGGGCGCCGATGAGCAGTTCTTC. The chain is built from TRBV6-5 and TRBJ2-1; D might be TRBD1 (5 bases). Germline CDR1 MNHEY, CDR2 SVGAGI. The germline V and J ends were trimmed by 6 bases and 8 bases, with 17 bases remaining between them. This CDR3 is 14 amino acids long.

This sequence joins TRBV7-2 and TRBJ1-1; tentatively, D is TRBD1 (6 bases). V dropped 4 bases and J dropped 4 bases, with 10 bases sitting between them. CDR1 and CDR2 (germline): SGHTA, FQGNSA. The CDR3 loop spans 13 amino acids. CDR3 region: CASSSRGGTEAFF. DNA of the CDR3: TGTGCCAGCAGCTCTCGAGGGGGCACTGAAGCTTTCTTT.

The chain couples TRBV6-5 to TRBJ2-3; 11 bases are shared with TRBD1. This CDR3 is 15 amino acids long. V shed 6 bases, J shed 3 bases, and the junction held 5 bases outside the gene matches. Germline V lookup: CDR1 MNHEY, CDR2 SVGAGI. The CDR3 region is CASRPGTGGTDTQYF. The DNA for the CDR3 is TGTGCCAGCAGGCCCGGGACAGGGGGTACAGATACGCAGTATTTT.

CDR3 sequence (DNA): TGTGCCGGGGGAGGGGTAGATTCACCCCTCCACTTT. Translation gives CAGGGVDSPLHF. V usage is TRBV6-6 and J usage is TRBJ1-6, with D perhaps TRBD1 (5 bases). The CDR3 totals 12 residues. V dropped 11 bases and J dropped 8 bases, with 13 bases sitting between them. The germline V gene has CDR1 MNHNY and CDR2 SVGAGI (reference sequence).

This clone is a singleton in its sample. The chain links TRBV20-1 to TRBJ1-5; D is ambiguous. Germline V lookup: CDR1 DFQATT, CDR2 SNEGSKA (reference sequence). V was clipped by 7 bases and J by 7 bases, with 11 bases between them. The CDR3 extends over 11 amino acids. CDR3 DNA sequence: TGCAGTGTCCCAGTCCGACAGCCCCAGCATTTT. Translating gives CSVPVRQPQHF.

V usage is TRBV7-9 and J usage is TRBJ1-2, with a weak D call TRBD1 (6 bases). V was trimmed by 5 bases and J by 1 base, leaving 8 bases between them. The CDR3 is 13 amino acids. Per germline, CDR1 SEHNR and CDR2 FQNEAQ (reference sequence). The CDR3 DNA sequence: TGTGCCAGCAGCAACAGGGATAACTATGGCTACACCTTC. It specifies CASSNRDNYGYTF.

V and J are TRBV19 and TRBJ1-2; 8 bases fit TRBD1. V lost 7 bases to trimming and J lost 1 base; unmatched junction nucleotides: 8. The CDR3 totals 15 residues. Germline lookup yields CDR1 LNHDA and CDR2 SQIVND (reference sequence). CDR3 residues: CASTTPQGVNYGYTF. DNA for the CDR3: TGTGCCAGTACCACGCCACAGGGGGTTAACTATGGCTACACCTTC.

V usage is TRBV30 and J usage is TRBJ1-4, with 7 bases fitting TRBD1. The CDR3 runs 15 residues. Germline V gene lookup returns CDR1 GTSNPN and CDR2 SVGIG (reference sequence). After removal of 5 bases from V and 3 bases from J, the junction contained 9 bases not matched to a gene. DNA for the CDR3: TGTGCCTGGTCCAACAGGGGAGGCTCTAATGAAAAACTGTTTTTT. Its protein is CAWSNRGGSNEKLFF.

CDR3 DNA sequence: TGTGCCACCAGCAGAGCCGGACATACTAATGAAAAACTGTTTTTT. Encoded protein: CATSRAGHTNEKLFF. The chain has TRBV15 and TRBJ1-4; maybe TRBD1 (5 bases). The germline CDR1 and CDR2 sequences are LNHNV and YYDKDF (reference sequence). Trimming shortened V by 1 base and J by 2 bases, and 8 bases separated the two germline ends. This CDR3 region has 15 residues.

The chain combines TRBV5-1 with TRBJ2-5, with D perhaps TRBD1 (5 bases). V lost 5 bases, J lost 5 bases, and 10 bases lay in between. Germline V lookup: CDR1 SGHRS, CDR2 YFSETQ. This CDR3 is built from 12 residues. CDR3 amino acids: CASRGVGETQYF. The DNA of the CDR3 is TGCGCCAGCAGAGGGGTGGGGGAGACCCAGTACTTC.

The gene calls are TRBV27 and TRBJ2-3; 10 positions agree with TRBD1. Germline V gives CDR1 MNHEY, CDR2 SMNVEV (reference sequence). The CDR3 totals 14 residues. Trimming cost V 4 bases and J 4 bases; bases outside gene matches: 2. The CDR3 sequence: CASSSGQGADTQYF. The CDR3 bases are TGTGCCAGCAGTTCCGGACAGGGGGCAGATACGCAGTATTTT.

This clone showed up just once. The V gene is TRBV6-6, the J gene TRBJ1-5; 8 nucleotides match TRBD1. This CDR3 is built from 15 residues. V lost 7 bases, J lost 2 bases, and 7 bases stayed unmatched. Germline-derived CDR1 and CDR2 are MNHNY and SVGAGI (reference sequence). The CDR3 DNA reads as TGTGCCAGCATCGGACAGGGAGGAGGCAATCAGCCCCAGCATTTT. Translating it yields CASIGQGGGNQPQHF.

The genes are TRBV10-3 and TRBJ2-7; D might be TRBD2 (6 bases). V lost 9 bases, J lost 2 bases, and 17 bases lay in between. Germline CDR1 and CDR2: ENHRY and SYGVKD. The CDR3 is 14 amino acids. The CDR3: CAIQRAGSTYEQYF. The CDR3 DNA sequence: TGTGCCATACAACGAGCGGGTTCTACCTACGAGCAGTACTTC.

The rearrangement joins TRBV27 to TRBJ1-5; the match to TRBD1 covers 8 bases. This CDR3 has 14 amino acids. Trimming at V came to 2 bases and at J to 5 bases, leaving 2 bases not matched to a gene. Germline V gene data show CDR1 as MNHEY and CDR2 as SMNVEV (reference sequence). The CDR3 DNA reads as TGTGCCAGCAGTTTAACAGGGGGGGATCAGCCCCAGCATTTT. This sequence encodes CASSLTGGDQPQHF.

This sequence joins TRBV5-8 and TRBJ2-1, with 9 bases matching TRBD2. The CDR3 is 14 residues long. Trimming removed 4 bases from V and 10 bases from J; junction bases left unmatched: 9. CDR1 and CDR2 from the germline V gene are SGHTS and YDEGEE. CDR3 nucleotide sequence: TGTGCCAGCAGCCTAGCGGGGCCAGATCGGGAGCAGTTCTTC. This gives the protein CASSLAGPDREQFF. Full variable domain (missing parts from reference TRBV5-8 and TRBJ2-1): EAGVTQSPTHLIKTRGQQATLRCSPISGHTSVYWYQQALGLGLQFLLWYDEGEERNRGNFPPRFSGRQFPNYSSELNVNALELEDSALYLCASSLAGPDREQFFGPGTRLTVL.

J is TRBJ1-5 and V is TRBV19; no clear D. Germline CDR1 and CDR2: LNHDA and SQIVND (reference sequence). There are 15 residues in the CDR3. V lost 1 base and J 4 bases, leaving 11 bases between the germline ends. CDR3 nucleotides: TGTGCCAGTAGTATAGGGAGGGCTGAGAATCAGCCCCAGCATTTT. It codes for CASSIGRAENQPQHF.

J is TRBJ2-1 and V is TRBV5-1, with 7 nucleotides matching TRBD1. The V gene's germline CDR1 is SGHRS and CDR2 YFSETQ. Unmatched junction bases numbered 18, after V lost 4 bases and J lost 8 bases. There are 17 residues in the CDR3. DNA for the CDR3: TGCGCCAGCAGCCTTGGCGACCCGGGACAGCTCGGTCATGAGCAGTTCTTC. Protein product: CASSLGDPGQLGHEQFF.

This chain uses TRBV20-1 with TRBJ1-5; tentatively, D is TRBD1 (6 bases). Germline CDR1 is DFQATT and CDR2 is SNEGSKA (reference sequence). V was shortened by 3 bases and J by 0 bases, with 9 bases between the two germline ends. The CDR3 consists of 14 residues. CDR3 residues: CSASGGLSNQPQHF. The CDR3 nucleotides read TGCAGTGCTAGTGGGGGCCTTAGCAATCAGCCCCAGCATTTT.

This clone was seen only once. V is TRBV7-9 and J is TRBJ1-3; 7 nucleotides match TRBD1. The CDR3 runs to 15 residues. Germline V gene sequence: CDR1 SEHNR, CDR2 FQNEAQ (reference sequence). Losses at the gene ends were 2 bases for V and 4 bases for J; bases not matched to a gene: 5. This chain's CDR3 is CASSLLQGPGNTIYF. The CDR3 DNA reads TGTGCCAGCAGCTTACTACAGGGGCCCGGAAACACCATATATTTT.

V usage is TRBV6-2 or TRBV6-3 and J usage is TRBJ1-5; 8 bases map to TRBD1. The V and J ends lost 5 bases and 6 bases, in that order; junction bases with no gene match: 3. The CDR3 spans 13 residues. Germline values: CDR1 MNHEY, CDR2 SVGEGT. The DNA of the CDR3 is TGTGCCAGCAGTCAGGGGGCCGGTCAGCCCCAGCATTTT. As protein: CASSQGAGQPQHF.